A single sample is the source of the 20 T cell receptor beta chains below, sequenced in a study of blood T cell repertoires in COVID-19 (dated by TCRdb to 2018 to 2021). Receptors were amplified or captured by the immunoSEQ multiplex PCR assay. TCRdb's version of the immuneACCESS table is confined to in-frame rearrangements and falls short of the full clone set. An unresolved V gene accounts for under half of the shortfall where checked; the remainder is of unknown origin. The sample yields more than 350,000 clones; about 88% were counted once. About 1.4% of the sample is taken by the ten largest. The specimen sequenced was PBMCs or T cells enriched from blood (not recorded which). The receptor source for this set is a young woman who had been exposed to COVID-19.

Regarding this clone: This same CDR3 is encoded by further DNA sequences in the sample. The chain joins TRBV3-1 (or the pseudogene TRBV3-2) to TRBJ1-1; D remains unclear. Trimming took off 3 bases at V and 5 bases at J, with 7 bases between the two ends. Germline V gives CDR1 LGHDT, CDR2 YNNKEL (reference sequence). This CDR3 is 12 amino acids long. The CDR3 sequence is CASSQSGTEAFF. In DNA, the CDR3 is TGTGCCAGCAGCCAGTCCGGGACTGAAGCTTTCTTT.

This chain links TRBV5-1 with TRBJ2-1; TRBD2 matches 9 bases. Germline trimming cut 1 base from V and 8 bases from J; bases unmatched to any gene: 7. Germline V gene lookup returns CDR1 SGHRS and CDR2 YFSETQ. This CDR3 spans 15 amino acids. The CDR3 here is CASSLSNSGSYEQFF. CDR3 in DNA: TGCGCCAGCAGCTTGAGTAATAGCGGGAGCTATGAGCAGTTCTTC.

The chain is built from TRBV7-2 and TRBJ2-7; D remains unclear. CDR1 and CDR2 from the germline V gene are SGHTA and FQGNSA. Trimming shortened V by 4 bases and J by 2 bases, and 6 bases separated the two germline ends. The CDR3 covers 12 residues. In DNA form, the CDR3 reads TGTGCCAGCAGCTCCCACACCTACGAGCAGTACTTC. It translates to CASSSHTYEQYF.

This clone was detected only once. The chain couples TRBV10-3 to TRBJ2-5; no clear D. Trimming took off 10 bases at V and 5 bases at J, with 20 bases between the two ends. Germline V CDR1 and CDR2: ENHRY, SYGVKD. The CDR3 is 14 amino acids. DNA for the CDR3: TGTGCCACCCAACCCGTTACAACCCAGGAGACCCAGTACTTC. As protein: CATQPVTTQETQYF.

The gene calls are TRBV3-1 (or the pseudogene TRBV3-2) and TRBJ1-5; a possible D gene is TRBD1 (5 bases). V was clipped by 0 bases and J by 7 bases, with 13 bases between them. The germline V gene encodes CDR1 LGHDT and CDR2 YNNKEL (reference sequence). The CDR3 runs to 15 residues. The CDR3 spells CASSQDYQGNQPQHF. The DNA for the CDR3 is TGTGCCAGCAGCCAAGATTATCAGGGAAACCAGCCCCAGCATTTT.

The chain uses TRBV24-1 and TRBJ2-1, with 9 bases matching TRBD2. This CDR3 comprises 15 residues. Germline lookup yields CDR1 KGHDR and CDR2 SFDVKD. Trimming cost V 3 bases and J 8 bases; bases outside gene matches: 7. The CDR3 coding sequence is TGTGCCACCAGTGATACCTGGACTAGCGACGATGAGCAGTTCTTC. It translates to CATSDTWTSDDEQFF.

The DNA for the CDR3 is TGTGCTAGTGGTTTGTCAACAGGGTTAACTTTCTTT. This encodes CASGLSTGLTFF. This chain connects TRBV12-5 to TRBJ1-1; D may be TRBD1 (6 bases). The germline CDR1 and CDR2 sequences are LGHNT and FRNRAP. The V end was cut by 2 bases, the J end by 12 bases, with 13 bases between. This CDR3 contains 12 residues. The entire variable domain, with the rest obtained from reference TRBV12-5 and TRBJ1-1, is as follows: DARVTQTPRHKVTEMGQEVTMRCQPILGHNTVFWYRQTMMQGLELLAYFRNRAPLDDSGMPKDRFSAEMPDATLATLKIQPSEPRDSAVYFCASGLSTGLTFFGQGTRLTVV.

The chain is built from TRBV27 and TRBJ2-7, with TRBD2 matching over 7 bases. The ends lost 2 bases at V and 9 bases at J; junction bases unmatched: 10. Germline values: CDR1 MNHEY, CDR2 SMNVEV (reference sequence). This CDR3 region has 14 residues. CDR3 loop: CASSLTRLAEAQYF. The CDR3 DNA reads TGTGCCAGCAGTTTAACTCGGCTAGCGGAGGCGCAGTACTTC.

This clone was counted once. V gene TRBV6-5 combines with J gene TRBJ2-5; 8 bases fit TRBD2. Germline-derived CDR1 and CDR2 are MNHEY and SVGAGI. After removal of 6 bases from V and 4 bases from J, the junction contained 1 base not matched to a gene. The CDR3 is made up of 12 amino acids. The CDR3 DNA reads TGTGCCAGCAGCGGGGGGGGAGAGACCCAGTACTTC. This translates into CASSGGGETQYF.

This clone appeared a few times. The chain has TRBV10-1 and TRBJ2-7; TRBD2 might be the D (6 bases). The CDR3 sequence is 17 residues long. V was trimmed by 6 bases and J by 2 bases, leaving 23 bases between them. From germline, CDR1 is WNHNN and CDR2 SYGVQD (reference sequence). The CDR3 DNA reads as TGCGCCAGCAGCAACCCTATGCCGGAGGGGCGCACCTACGAGCAGTACTTC. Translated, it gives CASSNPMPEGRTYEQYF.

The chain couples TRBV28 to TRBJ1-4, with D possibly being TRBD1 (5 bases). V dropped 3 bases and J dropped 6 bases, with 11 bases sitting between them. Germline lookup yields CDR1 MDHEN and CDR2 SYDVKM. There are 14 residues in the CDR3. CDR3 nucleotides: TGTGCCAGCAGTTTCGGAGGGGTTGATGAAAAACTGTTTTTT. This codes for CASSFGGVDEKLFF. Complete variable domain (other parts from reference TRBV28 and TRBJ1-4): DVKVTQSSRYLVKRTGEKVFLECVQDMDHENMFWYRQDPGLGLRLIYFSYDVKMKEKGDIPEGYSVSREKKERFSLILESASTNQTSMYLCASSFGGVDEKLFFGSGTQLSVL.

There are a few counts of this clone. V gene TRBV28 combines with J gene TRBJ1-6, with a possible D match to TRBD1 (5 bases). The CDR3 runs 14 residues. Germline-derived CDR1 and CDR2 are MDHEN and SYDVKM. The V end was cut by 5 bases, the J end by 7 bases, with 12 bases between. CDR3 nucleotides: TGTGCCAGCAGTCCGGGGGACTTGAATTCACCCCTCCACTTT. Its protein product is CASSPGDLNSPLHF.

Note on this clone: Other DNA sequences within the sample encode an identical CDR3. CDR3 in amino acids: CASSVGGSGANVLTF. The CDR3 region has the DNA TGTGCCAGCAGCGTAGGAGGCTCTGGGGCCAACGTCCTGACTTTC. V gene TRBV9 combines with J gene TRBJ2-6; D gene unclear. V gave up 0 bases and J gave up 0 bases, with 4 bases separating them. Per the germline V gene, CDR1 is SGDLS and CDR2 is YYNGEE. There are 15 residues in the CDR3.

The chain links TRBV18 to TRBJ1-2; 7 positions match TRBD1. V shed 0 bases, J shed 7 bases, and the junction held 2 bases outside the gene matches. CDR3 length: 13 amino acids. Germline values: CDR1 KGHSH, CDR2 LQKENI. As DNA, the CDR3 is TGTGCCAGCTCACCACCGGCAGGGGGTGGCTACACCTTC. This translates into CASSPPAGGGYTF.

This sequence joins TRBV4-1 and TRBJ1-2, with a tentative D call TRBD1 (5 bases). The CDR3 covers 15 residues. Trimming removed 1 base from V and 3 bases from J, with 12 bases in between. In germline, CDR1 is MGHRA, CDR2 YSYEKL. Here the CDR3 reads CASSQGPTEDYGYTF. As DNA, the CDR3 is TGCGCCAGCAGCCAAGGTCCGACAGAAGACTATGGCTACACCTTC.

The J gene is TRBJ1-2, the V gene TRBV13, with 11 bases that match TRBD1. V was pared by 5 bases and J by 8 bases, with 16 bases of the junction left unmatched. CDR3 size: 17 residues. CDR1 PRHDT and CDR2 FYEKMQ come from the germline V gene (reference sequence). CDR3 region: CASSTRGQGGSLGGYTF. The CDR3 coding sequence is TGTGCCAGCAGCACCAGGGGACAGGGGGGGTCCCTAGGGGGCTACACCTTC.

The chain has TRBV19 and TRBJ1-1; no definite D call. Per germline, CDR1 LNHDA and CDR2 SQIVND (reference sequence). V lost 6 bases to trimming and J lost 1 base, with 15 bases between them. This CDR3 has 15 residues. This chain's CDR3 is CASSLTGKSNTEAFF. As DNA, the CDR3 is TGTGCCAGTAGCCTAACCGGGAAATCGAACACTGAAGCTTTCTTT.

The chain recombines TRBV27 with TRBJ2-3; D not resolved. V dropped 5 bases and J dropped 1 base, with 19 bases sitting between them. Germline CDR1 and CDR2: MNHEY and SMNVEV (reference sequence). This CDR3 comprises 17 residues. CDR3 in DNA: TGTGCCAGCAGTCCAGGCCTGGGCCCCCTCGGCACAGATACGCAGTATTTT. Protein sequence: CASSPGLGPLGTDTQYF.

Here the CDR3 reads CASSPGAGRDEQFF. The CDR3 DNA reads as TGTGCCAGCTCACCAGGGGCAGGCAGGGATGAGCAGTTCTTC. The V gene is TRBV18, the J gene TRBJ2-1; a weak D match, TRBD1 (5 bases). With 2 bases removed from V and 8 bases from J, the gap between germline ends came to 13 bases. The CDR3 has 14 amino acids. Per the germline V gene, CDR1 is KGHSH and CDR2 is LQKENI.

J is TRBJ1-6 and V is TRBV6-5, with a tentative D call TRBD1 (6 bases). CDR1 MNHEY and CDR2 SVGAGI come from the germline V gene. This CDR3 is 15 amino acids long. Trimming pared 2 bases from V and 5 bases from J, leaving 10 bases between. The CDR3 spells CASSYTDRNNSPLHF. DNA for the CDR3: TGTGCCAGCAGTTACACCGACAGGAATAATTCACCCCTCCACTTT.